The 10 T cell receptor beta chains given below trace back to one sample, sequenced in a study of T cells in Graves' hyperthyroidism and ophthalmopathy. The investigators amplified TCR beta CDR3 regions from RNA transcripts. Using the HTBI primer set, a first-round RT-PCR was run on the TCR CDR3. TCRdb recomputed calls from the multiplex PCR reads with MiXCR, one row per CDR3 protein. The data contain about 270,000 distinct CDR3 sequences, roughly 22% of them singletons. The sample taken for sequencing was blood. Receptors originate from a man aged 30 to 39 with Graves' ophthalmopathy.

With respect to this clonotype: A junction boundary mismatches the germline segment, possibly from a read error. The gene calls are TRBV10-2 and TRBJ2-5, with a tentative D call TRBD2 (6 bases). Germline V gene data show CDR1 as WSHSY and CDR2 as SAAADI. The CDR3 loop spans 14 amino acids. The CDR3 region is CASHSGDLKETQYF. Here the CDR3 DNA reads TGTGCCAGTCATAGCGGCGATTTAAAAGAGACCCAGTACTTC.

This clonotype was recorded many times. V and J are TRBV27 and TRBJ2-5; a weak D match, TRBD2 (7 bases). This CDR3 is built from 15 residues. V was trimmed by 8 bases and J by 1 base, leaving 17 bases between them. CDR1 and CDR2 (germline): MNHEY, SMNVEV (reference sequence). The CDR3 sequence: CASRSLGGGQETQYF. As DNA, the CDR3 is TGTGCCAGCCGGTCCTTAGGGGGGGGCCAAGAGACCCAGTACTTC.

This clonotype occurred many times. This chain connects TRBV11-3 to TRBJ2-4, with unresolved D. Germline CDR1 and CDR2: SGHNT and YENEEA. Trimming cost V 5 bases and J 2 bases, with 10 bases left between them. This CDR3 is 14 amino acids long. The DNA for the CDR3 is TGTGCCAGCAGCGCAAGGGAATCCAAAAACATTCAGTACTTC. Translated, it gives CASSARESKNIQYF.

This chain links TRBV4-1 with TRBJ2-1; 8 bases map to TRBD2. The V and J ends lost 2 bases and 9 bases, in that order; junction bases with no gene match: 12. Germline V lookup: CDR1 MGHRA, CDR2 YSYEKL. The CDR3 totals 16 residues. The CDR3, as DNA: TGCGCCAGCAGCCAATCTCCCGGGACTAGAAATACTGAGCAGTTCTTC. It encodes CASSQSPGTRNTEQFF.

The table lists this clonotype with many counts. The chain links TRBV3-1 to TRBJ1-6, with D unclear. The CDR3 runs 13 residues. The germline gives CDR1 LGHDT, CDR2 YNNKEL (reference sequence). The V gene lost 1 base and the J gene lost 7 bases, with 5 bases spanning the gap. The CDR3 nucleotides read TGTGCCAGCAGCCAAGGGCCGAATTCACCCCTCCACTTT. Residues: CASSQGPNSPLHF.

This clonotype showed up just a few times. This chain uses TRBV20-1 with TRBJ2-3, with TRBD2 identical over 12 bases. Trimming at V came to 0 bases and at J to 5 bases, leaving 9 bases not matched to a gene. From germline, CDR1 is DFQATT and CDR2 SNEGSKA (reference sequence). This CDR3 is built from 17 residues. The CDR3 loop reads CSARDPQTSGSGDTQYF. The CDR3 DNA reads as TGCAGTGCTAGAGATCCCCAGACTAGCGGGAGTGGAGATACGCAGTATTTT.

In its sample, this clonotype was seen a few times. J is TRBJ2-3 and V is TRBV6-1; 8 nucleotides line up with TRBD2. J gave up 1 base and V 2 bases, and 2 bases lay outside the gene matches. The V gene's germline CDR1 is MNHNS and CDR2 SASEGT. CDR3 length: 15 residues. CDR3 sequence: CASSETGGGTDTQYF. DNA of the CDR3: TGTGCCAGCAGTGAAACGGGAGGGGGCACAGATACGCAGTATTTT.

This clonotype came up a few times. The chain is built from TRBV18 and TRBJ1-1; D not resolved. V lost 5 bases and J 4 bases, leaving 23 bases between the germline ends. Germline CDR1 is KGHSH and CDR2 is LQKENI. The CDR3 runs to 17 residues. This CDR3 is CASSNDVNQRTTTEAFF. The CDR3 DNA is TGTGCCAGCTCAAACGACGTAAACCAGAGGACTACCACTGAAGCTTTCTTT.

The rearrangement uses TRBV20-1 and TRBJ1-2; 7 nucleotides match TRBD1. J was trimmed by 3 bases and V by 3 bases; bases with no gene match: 7. The germline V gene has CDR1 DFQATT and CDR2 SNEGSKA (reference sequence). The CDR3 has 14 residues. DNA for the CDR3: TGCAGTGCTAGCCGACAGGGAATTTACTATGGCTACACCTTC. Translating gives CSASRQGIYYGYTF.

The chain has TRBV20-1 and TRBJ1-1, with D hard to call. Germline CDR1 DFQATT, CDR2 SNEGSKA (reference sequence). Between the trimmed V and J ends, which lost 5 bases and 3 bases, there was a span of 10 bases. The CDR3 is 12 residues long. The DNA for the CDR3 is TGCAGTGCTCGGCTACGAGACACTGAAGCTTTCTTT. It specifies CSARLRDTEAFF.